The TCR beta chain described here comes from a study of T cells in Graves' hyperthyroidism and ophthalmopathy (dated by TCRdb to 2018 to 2020). As for the study more broadly: Peripheral blood was sampled at the time of initial diagnosis, prior to any treatment. To identify TCR V-J signatures that set the groups apart, the researchers used a discovery cohort of 90 to 100 patients, made up of around 42 with Graves' ophthalmopathy and about 60 with stable Graves' hyperthyroidism. Prospective prediction of ophthalmopathy was tested in an independent validation cohort consisting of 18 to 20 hyperthyroidism patients and more than 15 patients who later progressed to ophthalmopathy. The 95 to 100 discovery patients were randomly split 7:3 into training and test sets. Thyroid tissue and blood T-cell repertoires from more than five Graves' hyperthyroidism patients were also compared in the study. Following sampling, methimazole starting at 30 mg daily was given to hyperthyroidism patients, and high-dose intravenous methylprednisolone was given to ophthalmopathy patients. TCR Vbeta CDR3 sequencing of 120 to 150 peripheral blood samples (under 45 ophthalmopathy, roughly 74 hyperthyroidism and some 17 progressor patients) is reported in the paper. Overall results and qualifications from the work: In validation, the model predicted progression to ophthalmopathy with around 71% sensitivity and approximately 74% specificity, a median of about six months before onset. Most expanded thyroid clonotypes (frequency above 0.001) were also detected in blood, a finding suggesting that blood repertoires may reflect thyroid immune responses. Sample size was not statistically predetermined, and blinding of investigators to group allocation was not performed. Ophthalmopathy was separated from stable hyperthyroidism by a 13 V-J signature model, with around 88% sensitivity and approximately 81% specificity obtained in cross-validation and 80%/75% obtained in testing.

In the ophthalmopathy patients, disease was moderately to severely active, with a Clinical Activity Score of 3 or more, a NOSPECS grade of 4 or more, and a duration of less than 3 months. The study excluded patients with uncontrolled infections, other autoimmune diseases, pregnancy or lactation. Diagnoses relied on clinical symptoms, serum thyroxine and TRAb, thyroid ultrasound and orbital computed tomography. Ficoll-Paque density gradient centrifugation was used to isolate PBMCs from about 9.4 ml of fresh peripheral blood. Total RNA was extracted with Trizol reagent, and quality was checked on an Agilent 2100 Bioanalyzer. The TCR beta CDR3 regions were amplified from RNA transcripts. The first round of RT-PCR for the TCR CDR3 was performed with the HTBI primer set and the Qiagen OneStep RT-PCR kit. A second multiplex PCR round built the libraries, followed by size selection and purification. Sequencing of the libraries was done on an Illumina HiSeq2000 using paired-end 100 bp reads. In the authors' own workflow: SOAPnuke was used to process the raw data, throwing out any read that contained adapters or uncalled bases, had a mean Phred below 15, or lacked an exact constant-primer or identifier match. COPE v1.2.5 was used to merge the high-quality paired reads, and each unique nucleotide sequence was defined as a clonotype. MiTCR v1.1 was used to align clonotypes to the IMGT TRBV, TRBD and TRBJ reference segments. The analysis included only V-J combinations with a frequency above 0.0001, which together covered approximately 99% of the repertoires. A TCS score was defined as the ratio between F50 (clonal expansion) and ExV (chaos), using BLOSUM62-based TCRdist between CDR3 peptides within each V-J. Welch's t-statistics and random forest reduced some 510 V-J features to roughly 13, which were used in a naive Bayes classifier (R e1071). TCRdb handled the public reads itself, with Q25 trimming in fastp and clone calling in MiXCR, and kept productive beta chains. Entries are consolidated by CDR3 protein sequence, retaining the most common genes and DNA. The V and J calls here are based on TCRdb, not the publication. The sample table records a few hundred thousand distinct CDR3 sequences; more than 15% of these occur just once. Roughly 15% of the sample belongs to the ten largest clones.

On this clonotype: Its cognate antigen has yet to be identified. No quality values exist for individual bases; no much larger clone is one base distant.

The sample taken for sequencing was blood. The source is a woman aged 18 to 35 with Graves' ophthalmopathy.

The DNA reads TGTGCCAGCAGCTTGAAACTAGCGGTCACAGATACGCAGTATTTT. This yields the protein CASSLKLAVTDTQYF. The rearrangement joined TRBV5-4 to TRBJ2-3; TRBD2 matches 8 bases in the middle. The CDR3 runs 15 amino acids, cysteine and phenylalanine included. Of all the DNA, just the CDR3 is kept, 45 bases in frame from base 1. From V the trimming removes 1 base and from J it removes 2 bases, while the gene matches leave 3 bases of the junction unaccounted for. Per the germline V gene (reference sequence), SGHNT is the CDR1 and YYREEE is the CDR2.